These 30 T cell receptor beta chains were sequenced from one sample in a study of T cell responses to AZD1222 COVID-19 vaccine. Sequencing was performed with immunoSEQ multiplex PCR; in TCRdb, only in-frame clones are kept and a portion is missing. The profile shows approximately 170,000 clones, 80% to 90% of them singletons. The sample here was peripheral blood, taken 28 days after the second AZD1222 dose. All receptors come from an adult who received the AZD1222 COVID-19 vaccine.

The genes are TRBV3-1 (or the pseudogene TRBV3-2) and TRBJ2-2; the D gene is possibly TRBD1 (5 bases). The CDR3 covers 13 residues. The germline V and J ends were trimmed by 6 bases and 6 bases, with 11 bases remaining between them. Germline CDR1 LGHDT, CDR2 YNNKEL (reference sequence). The CDR3 sequence: CASSPGRAGELFF. DNA of the CDR3: TGTGCCAGCAGTCCCGGCAGGGCCGGGGAGCTGTTTTTT.

This chain joins TRBV4-1 and TRBJ2-3; the match to TRBD2 covers 13 bases. Unmatched junction bases numbered 4, after V lost 0 bases and J lost 4 bases. Germline loops: CDR1 MGHRA, CDR2 YSYEKL. The CDR3 has 17 amino acids. The CDR3 nucleotides read TGCGCCAGCAGCCAAGAGACTAGCGGGGGGTTCTCAGATACGCAGTATTTT. Translating it yields CASSQETSGGFSDTQYF.

V is TRBV10-2 and J is TRBJ1-5; D gene uncertain. Germline V gives CDR1 WSHSY, CDR2 SAAADI. The germline V and J ends were trimmed by 3 bases and 6 bases, with 15 bases remaining between them. The CDR3 spans 15 residues. The CDR3 nucleotides read TGCGCCAGCAGTGAATTTCTTAGACAAACTCAGCCCCAGCATTTT. It specifies CASSEFLRQTQPQHF.

The chain carries TRBV18 and TRBJ1-2, with TRBD1 matching over 7 bases. Per germline, CDR1 KGHSH and CDR2 LQKENI. The CDR3 loop spans 13 amino acids. The V and J ends lost 3 bases and 9 bases, in that order; junction bases with no gene match: 7. DNA of the CDR3: TGTGCCAGCTCACCGTACACAGGGGACCGCTACACCTTC. Translation gives CASSPYTGDRYTF. Supplemented by reference TRBV18 and TRBJ1-2, the full variable domain reads NAGVMQNPRHLVRRRGQEARLRCSPMKGHSHVYWYRQLPEEGLKFMVYLQKENIIDESGMPKERFSAEFPKEGPSILRIQQVVRGDSAAYFCASSPYTGDRYTFGSGTRLTVV.

This clone was observed a single time. The chain has TRBV7-6 and TRBJ2-5; TRBD2 might be the D (6 bases). Germline CDR1 and CDR2: SGHVS and FNYEAQ. With 0 bases removed from V and 4 bases from J, the gap between germline ends came to 9 bases. The CDR3 length is 14 residues. The CDR3 DNA follows: TGTGCCAGCAGCTTAGCAGTGGGGGGAGAGACCCAGTACTTC. Translating gives CASSLAVGGETQYF.

The chain uses TRBV9 and TRBJ1-3; no reliable D call. This CDR3 comprises 16 residues. Germline CDR1 SGDLS, CDR2 YYNGEE. V was clipped by 0 bases and J by 2 bases, with 12 bases between them. The DNA for the CDR3 is TGTGCCAGCAGCGTAGCGTCAGGTTCACCTGGAAACACCATATATTTT. As protein: CASSVASGSPGNTIYF.

The chain carries TRBV19 and TRBJ2-7, with D possibly matching TRBD2 (6 bases). The CDR3 has 18 amino acids. Germline CDR1 LNHDA, CDR2 SQIVND (reference sequence). V was pared by 5 bases and J by 1 base, with 24 bases between. In nucleotides, the CDR3 is TGTGCCAGTAGTCTACAATTCGAAGGGTGGGGGGATTCCTACGAGCAGTACTTC. As protein: CASSLQFEGWGDSYEQYF.

This clone has only one observation. The chain couples TRBV30 to TRBJ1-1; a weak D match, TRBD1 (5 bases). This CDR3 spans 13 amino acids. The V end was cut by 2 bases, the J end by 6 bases, with 13 bases between. Per the germline V gene, CDR1 is GTSNPN and CDR2 is SVGIG (reference sequence). The DNA of the CDR3 is TGTGCCTGGAGTTTCTCGGGGGACGCTGAAGCTTTCTTT. This encodes CAWSFSGDAEAFF.

The chain is built from TRBV15 and TRBJ1-5; D may be TRBD1 (5 bases). The CDR3 is made up of 15 amino acids. The germline V gene has CDR1 LNHNV and CDR2 YYDKDF (reference sequence). Trimming took off 1 base at V and 1 base at J, with 8 bases between the two ends. CDR3 sequence (DNA): TGTGCCACCAGCAGAGGCAGGGCGAGCAATCAGCCCCAGCATTTT. Translated: CATSRGRASNQPQHF.

J is TRBJ1-1 and V is TRBV9; 8 bases map to TRBD1. CDR3 length equals 15 residues. The V and J ends lost 5 bases and 0 bases, in that order; junction bases with no gene match: 6. Germline values: CDR1 SGDLS, CDR2 YYNGEE. CDR3 residues: CASRQGASLNTEAFF. The CDR3 DNA sequence: TGTGCCAGCAGGCAGGGGGCATCCCTGAACACTGAAGCTTTCTTT.

The chain combines TRBV20-1 with TRBJ1-1; unclear D gene. This CDR3 region has 11 residues. V dropped 5 bases and J dropped 0 bases, with 4 bases sitting between them. The germline gives CDR1 DFQATT, CDR2 SNEGSKA (reference sequence). CDR3 DNA: TGCAGTGCTCGTTTGAACACTGAAGCTTTCTTT. It is translated as CSARLNTEAFF.

The rearrangement joins TRBV19 to TRBJ1-5; no reliable D call. V lost 5 bases to trimming and J lost 4 bases, with 12 bases between them. The germline CDR1 and CDR2 sequences are LNHDA and SQIVND (reference sequence). This CDR3 is 14 amino acids long. CDR3 sequence (DNA): TGTGCCAGTAGTTCAGGCCGAGAAAATCAGCCCCAGCATTTT. Its protein is CASSSGRENQPQHF.

This sequence joins TRBV5-1 and TRBJ2-3; D is possibly TRBD2 (6 bases). The V and J ends lost 1 base and 2 bases respectively, with 17 bases between them. The CDR3 is 17 amino acids. Germline lookup yields CDR1 SGHRS and CDR2 YFSETQ. CDR3 in amino acids: CASSLRSAGFFTDTQYF. Written as DNA, the CDR3 is TGCGCCAGCAGCTTGAGGTCGGCGGGGTTCTTCACAGATACGCAGTATTTT.

This chain uses TRBV7-9 with TRBJ2-2; D remains ambiguous. The germline V and J ends were trimmed by 2 bases and 7 bases, with 14 bases remaining between them. There are 15 residues in the CDR3. Germline-derived CDR1 and CDR2 are SEHNR and FQNEAQ (reference sequence). CDR3 DNA: TGTGCCAGCAGCTTAAGAATAGGTGGGCACGGGGAGCTGTTTTTT. Translating gives CASSLRIGGHGELFF.

This chain connects TRBV3-1 (or the pseudogene TRBV3-2) to TRBJ2-1; tentatively, D is TRBD2 (5 bases). This CDR3 region has 17 residues. Germline values: CDR1 LGHDT, CDR2 YNNKEL (reference sequence). V shed 0 bases and J shed 5 bases, with 17 bases lying between them. CDR3 region: CASSQDQAAISNNEQFF. CDR3 DNA: TGTGCCAGCAGCCAAGATCAAGCGGCGATTTCAAACAATGAGCAGTTCTTC.

The gene calls are TRBV9 and TRBJ2-7; possible D gene TRBD1, 5 bases. This CDR3 has 15 residues. The V gene lost 1 base and the J gene lost 2 bases, with 13 bases spanning the gap. From germline, CDR1 is SGDLS and CDR2 YYNGEE. This CDR3 reads CASSVYAGPTYEQYF. CDR3 nucleotides: TGTGCCAGCAGCGTATATGCAGGGCCTACCTACGAGCAGTACTTC.

The J gene is TRBJ2-5, the V gene TRBV7-8; D is possibly TRBD2 (5 bases). The V gene lost 5 bases and the J gene lost 2 bases, with 18 bases spanning the gap. The CDR3 contains 16 residues. In germline, CDR1 is SGHVS, CDR2 FQNEAQ. In DNA form, the CDR3 reads TGTGCCAGCAGCCCAAATTCCGGACGGACTCAAGAGACCCAGTACTTC. Protein: CASSPNSGRTQETQYF.

The chain combines TRBV19 with TRBJ1-1; 7 nucleotides match TRBD1. V was pared by 5 bases and J by 4 bases, with 13 bases of the junction left unmatched. Germline CDR1 is LNHDA and CDR2 is SQIVND (reference sequence). This CDR3 is built from 16 residues. CDR3 DNA: TGTGCCAGTAGTTCCCGAGGGGGCGTCCGGGGCACTGAAGCTTTCTTT. It encodes CASSSRGGVRGTEAFF.

This chain uses TRBV28 with TRBJ1-4; TRBD1 might be the D (5 bases). CDR3 length: 16 amino acids. From germline, CDR1 is MDHEN and CDR2 SYDVKM. Trimming took 3 bases from V and 2 from J, leaving 13 bases between them. CDR3 nucleotides: TGTGCCAGCAGTTTCTCCGGGGCCGGGACTAATGAAAAACTGTTTTTT. Translated, it gives CASSFSGAGTNEKLFF.

Written as DNA, the CDR3 is TGTGCCAGCAGCCCCGAGACAGGGATGAACACTGAAGCTTTCTTT. Amino acid sequence: CASSPETGMNTEAFF. The chain joins TRBV7-8 to TRBJ1-1; the match to TRBD1 covers 7 bases. The CDR3 contains 15 residues. V was pared by 5 bases and J by 0 bases, with 6 bases of the junction left unmatched. Germline V gene data show CDR1 as SGHVS and CDR2 as FQNEAQ.

The chain joins TRBV4-1 to TRBJ2-3; 8 bases match TRBD2. Germline-derived CDR1 and CDR2 are MGHRA and YSYEKL. This CDR3 spans 17 amino acids. After removal of 6 bases from V and 2 bases from J, the junction contained 13 bases not matched to a gene. This CDR3 is CASSTSPGLGHTDTQYF. CDR3 sequence (DNA): TGCGCCAGCAGTACAAGTCCGGGACTAGGGCACACAGATACGCAGTATTTT.

The chain uses TRBV19 and TRBJ2-5; D not certain. CDR1 and CDR2 (germline): LNHDA, SQIVND (reference sequence). V was pared by 3 bases and J by 3 bases, with 2 bases between. The CDR3 is 11 residues long. The CDR3 protein is CASSIKETQYF. The CDR3 DNA sequence: TGTGCCAGTAGTATTAAAGAGACCCAGTACTTC.

This sequence joins TRBV28 and TRBJ1-2, with D hard to call. V was clipped by 7 bases and J by 4 bases, with 13 bases between them. This CDR3 is 13 amino acids long. Germline V gene sequence: CDR1 MDHEN, CDR2 SYDVKM. The chain's CDR3 is CASTSGTSYGYTF. The CDR3 nucleotides read TGTGCCAGCACCTCGGGAACCAGCTATGGCTACACCTTC.

A single count supports this clone. This chain's CDR3 is CASTQTGDRVTDTQYF. In DNA form, the CDR3 reads TGTGCCAGTACCCAAACTGGTGACAGGGTCACAGATACGCAGTATTTT. The gene calls are TRBV19 and TRBJ2-3; TRBD1 matches 7 bases. The CDR3 is made up of 16 amino acids. The V gene's germline CDR1 is LNHDA and CDR2 SQIVND (reference sequence). V trimming: 7 bases; J trimming: 2 bases; junction bases outside the gene matches: 12.

V is TRBV2 and J is TRBJ1-5; D not resolved. In germline, CDR1 is SNHLY, CDR2 FYNNEI. The V and J ends lost 7 bases and 1 base respectively, with 11 bases between them. The CDR3 runs 14 residues. The CDR3 sequence is CASNRPQSNQPQHF. DNA for the CDR3: TGTGCCAGCAATAGGCCTCAGAGCAATCAGCCCCAGCATTTT.

Only one count was recorded for this clone. The chain carries TRBV7-8 and TRBJ1-4; the match to TRBD1 covers 7 bases. CDR3 length equals 15 residues. Germline V gives CDR1 SGHVS, CDR2 FQNEAQ. The J segment lost 4 bases and the V segment lost 5 bases, leaving 7 bases of the junction unmatched. Here the CDR3 DNA reads TGTGCCAGCAGCCTGGGACAGTCATATAATGAAAAACTGTTTTTT. Translation: CASSLGQSYNEKLFF.

The J gene is TRBJ1-1, the V gene TRBV23-1; D might be TRBD1 (6 bases). TRBV23-1 is noted as an ORF with a role that remains uncertain. This CDR3 has 18 residues. The V and J ends lost 3 bases and 0 bases respectively, with 20 bases between them. The CDR3 region is CASSHLRDKDLMNTEAFF. The CDR3 DNA reads TGCGCCAGCAGTCACCTCCGGGACAAGGACCTCATGAACACTGAAGCTTTCTTT.

The chain links TRBV11-3 to TRBJ2-1; 11 bases map to TRBD2. V shed 5 bases and J 3 bases; nucleotides not matched to a gene: 6. CDR1 and CDR2 (germline): SGHNT, YENEEA. This CDR3 is 16 amino acids long. CDR3 DNA: TGTGCCAGCAGCCCGACCGGGACTAGCGGCTACAATGAGCAGTTCTTC. Translating gives CASSPTGTSGYNEQFF. The complete variable domain, with remaining parts taken from reference TRBV11-3 and TRBJ2-1, reads EAGVVQSPRYKIIEKKQPVAFWCNPISGHNTLYWYLQNLGQGPELLIRYENEEAVDDSQLPKDRFSAERLKGVDSTLKIQPAELGDSAVYLCASSPTGTSGYNEQFFGPGTRLTVL.

This rearrangement joins TRBV6-5 to TRBJ2-7; D not certain. Germline CDR1 is MNHEY and CDR2 is SVGAGI. Trimming cost V 0 bases and J 2 bases, with 14 bases left between them. The CDR3 covers 16 residues. Here the CDR3 DNA reads TGTGCCAGCAGTTACTCCGACACCCTAACGCCCTACGAGCAGTACTTC. Encoded protein: CASSYSDTLTPYEQYF.

This clone was recorded only once. CDR3: CASSIRGPVYGYTF. Written as DNA, the CDR3 is TGTGCCAGTAGTATTAGGGGGCCGGTCTATGGCTACACCTTC. J is TRBJ1-2 and V is TRBV19, with 7 bases aligning to TRBD1. V trimming: 3 bases; J trimming: 4 bases; junction bases outside the gene matches: 5. This CDR3 has 14 amino acids. CDR1 is LNHDA and CDR2 is SQIVND in the germline V gene (reference sequence).